This TCR beta chain was sequenced for a study of Ad26.COV2.S vaccination and SARS-CoV-2 variants. Only in-frame clones appear in the TCRdb table, and some are missing; sequencing was by immunoSEQ multiplex PCR. Altogether around 86,000 clones are present, roughly 84% being singletons, with the ten largest covering approximately 16%. For this clone: The target antigen is unknown.

The CDR3 is made up of 14 amino acids. In germline, CDR1 is SGHRS, CDR2 YFSETQ. After removal of 0 bases from V and 9 bases from J, the junction contained 6 bases not matched to a gene. Study findings and constraints: Compared with placebo recipients, vaccine recipients had higher spike-specific TCR breadth.

Material: peripheral blood, obtained after recovery from COVID-19. The chain employs TRBV5-1 and TRBJ2-4; the match to TRBD1 covers 7 bases. The clonotype comes from a human donor who had recovered from COVID-19. The CDR3 loop reads CASSLVLQGSIQYF. The CDR3 DNA reads as TGCGCCAGCAGCTTGGTTTTACAGGGGAGCATTCAGTACTTC.